This T cell receptor (beta chain) was recorded in a study of T cell repertoires in cytomegalovirus infection. Study-wide background: Through public TCR beta signatures, both CMV infection and matching HLA type were indicated. Findings of the study overall: Clonotype analysis showed dominance of the ex vivo response by HLA-C-restricted CMV-specific TCR beta clonotypes. Cumulative frequency (of public TCR beta family members) identified carriers of CMV plus the relevant HLA.

The CDR3 length is 12 residues. Germline V lookup: CDR1 PRHDT, CDR2 FYEKMQ (reference sequence). The V gene lost 5 bases and the J gene lost 3 bases, with 8 bases spanning the gap. This clonotype came up a few times. Its antigen remains unknown. TCRdb independently ran MiXCR on the reads; one entry per CDR3 protein. The top ten hold 20% to 30% of the sample, which has nearly 550,000 distinct CDR3 sequences, 16% seen once. Sequencing was done on a sample of CD8+ T cells from PBMCs. The J gene is TRBJ2-7, the V gene TRBV13; a possible D gene is TRBD2 (5 bases). This TCR was sampled from a human donor in good health (CMV status not recorded). Some clones in this sample may be carry-over from other donors' samples. The CDR3: CASSGLGYEQYF. The CDR3 DNA sequence: TGTGCCAGCAGCGGACTGGGCTACGAGCAGTACTTC.